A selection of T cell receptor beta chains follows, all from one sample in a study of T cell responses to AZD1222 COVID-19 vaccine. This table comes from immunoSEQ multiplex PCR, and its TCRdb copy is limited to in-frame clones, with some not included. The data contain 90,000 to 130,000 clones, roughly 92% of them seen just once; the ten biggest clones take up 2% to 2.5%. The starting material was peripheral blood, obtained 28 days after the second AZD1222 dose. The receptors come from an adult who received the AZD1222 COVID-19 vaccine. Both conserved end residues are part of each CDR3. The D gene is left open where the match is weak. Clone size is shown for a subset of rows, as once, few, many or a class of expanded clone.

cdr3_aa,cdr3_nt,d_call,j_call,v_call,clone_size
CASSLGRGSYEQYF,TGCGCCAGCAGCTTGGGCAGGGGCTCCTACGAGCAGTACTTC,NA,TRBJ2-7,TRBV5-1,NA
CASSPRRGAGQPQHF,TGTGCCAGCAGCCCCAGGCGCGGGGCGGGTCAGCCCCAGCATTTT,NA,TRBJ1-5,TRBV3-1/TRBV3-2,NA
CASRRNRRDNTEAFF,TGTGCCAGTAGGAGGAATAGGAGGGACAACACTGAAGCTTTCTTT,NA,TRBJ1-1,TRBV19,NA
CASSYTSGGADTQYF,TGTGCCAGCAGTTACACCAGCGGGGGGGCCGATACGCAGTATTTT,TRBD2,TRBJ2-3,TRBV6-5,NA
CASLGSGLTTEQYF,TGTGCCAGCCTCGGGTCAGGGTTGACGACCGAGCAGTACTTC,NA,TRBJ2-7,TRBV11-2,NA
CASSWDRGIHEQYF,TGTGCCAGCAGCTGGGACAGGGGGATTCACGAGCAGTACTTC,TRBD1,TRBJ2-7,TRBV5-6,once
CASSKGTGNGYTF,TGTGCCAGCAGCAAAGGGACAGGCAATGGCTACACCTTC,TRBD1,TRBJ1-2,TRBV6-2/TRBV6-3,few
CASSTGQRYGYTF,TGCGCCAGCAGCACGGGACAGCGCTATGGCTACACCTTC,TRBD1,TRBJ1-2,TRBV10-1,NA
CASSPGLGETQYF,TGTGCCAGCAGTCCCGGGCTCGGAGAGACCCAGTACTTC,NA,TRBJ2-5,TRBV5-6,NA
CASSEGRGGQETQYF,TGTGCCAGCAGTGAAGGGCGGGGGGGTCAAGAGACCCAGTACTTC,TRBD2,TRBJ2-5,TRBV2,NA
CASSLVNYGYTF,TGTGCCAGCAGCTTAGTCAACTATGGCTACACCTTC,NA,TRBJ1-2,TRBV11-2,NA
CASSQVRGPSGNTIYF,TGCGCCAGCAGCCAAGTGCGAGGCCCGTCTGGAAACACCATATATTTT,NA,TRBJ1-3,TRBV4-1,once
CASSIASGQGDNYEQYF,TGTGCCAGTAGTATAGCCTCTGGACAGGGGGACAACTACGAGCAGTACTTC,TRBD1,TRBJ2-7,TRBV19,NA
CASTRPEADTQYF,TGTGCCAGCACCAGACCTGAGGCAGATACGCAGTATTTT,NA,TRBJ2-3,TRBV28,NA
CASSLRPTDTQYF,TGTGCCAGCAGCTTAAGGCCCACAGATACGCAGTATTTT,NA,TRBJ2-3,TRBV7-3,NA
CASSLAGSTNEKLFF,TGCGCCAGCAGCTTGGCCGGTTCAACTAATGAAAAACTGTTTTTT,NA,TRBJ1-4,TRBV5-1,NA
CASKPQDAANYGYTF,TGTGCCAGCAAACCTCAGGACGCAGCTAACTATGGCTACACCTTC,NA,TRBJ1-2,TRBV6-4,NA
CASSLSGRAAGNTIYF,TGTGCCAGCAGCTTGTCGGGCAGGGCGGCTGGAAACACCATATATTTT,NA,TRBJ1-3,TRBV5-4,NA
CASSRTGNSYEQYF,TGCGCCAGCAGTCGGACTGGGAACTCCTACGAGCAGTACTTC,NA,TRBJ2-7,TRBV10-2,NA
CASSQKSGGRVAIYNSPLHF,TGCGCCAGCAGCCAGAAATCAGGGGGCCGGGTTGCGATTTATAATTCACCCCTCCACTTT,TRBD1,TRBJ1-6,TRBV4-1,NA
CASSFWDRGSYGYTF,TGTGCCAGCAGCTTTTGGGACAGGGGATCATATGGCTACACCTTC,TRBD1,TRBJ1-2,TRBV5-6,NA
CASSFPGKDYGYTF,TGTGCCAGCAGCTTCCCCGGGAAGGACTATGGCTACACCTTC,NA,TRBJ1-2,TRBV5-5,few
CASSYDFRRGYTF,TGTGCCAGCAGTTACGACTTCCGGCGCGGCTACACCTTC,NA,TRBJ1-2,TRBV6-5,NA
CASSTRRLGGNGGSSLENTEAFF,TGCGCCAGCTCAACAAGGCGGTTGGGGGGAAATGGGGGCTCGAGCCTGGAGAACACTGAAGCTTTCTTT,NA,TRBJ1-1,TRBV23-1,few
CASSLGEVVDEQFF,TGCGCCAGCAGCTTGGGAGAAGTGGTCGATGAGCAGTTCTTC,NA,TRBJ2-1,TRBV5-1,NA
CASSLDGAKSNYGYTF,TGTGCCAGCAGCTTAGATGGGGCCAAGTCTAACTATGGCTACACCTTC,NA,TRBJ1-2,TRBV7-9,NA
CASSLQGSDGYTF,TGCGCCAGCAGCTTACAGGGAAGTGATGGCTACACCTTC,NA,TRBJ1-2,TRBV5-1,NA
CSASDGGNSPLHF,TGCAGTGCTAGTGATGGAGGTAATTCACCCCTCCACTTT,NA,TRBJ1-6,TRBV20-1,NA
CASSRTGGRDGYTF,TGTGCCAGCAGTCGAACAGGGGGCCGGGACGGCTACACCTTC,TRBD1,TRBJ1-2,TRBV7-9,NA
CASSPAGLQPYNEQFF,TGTGCCAGCAGCCCCGCGGGACTACAACCCTACAATGAGCAGTTCTTC,TRBD2,TRBJ2-1,TRBV14,NA
CASSENPEGAEAFF,TGTGCCAGCAGTGAAAACCCGGAGGGGGCTGAAGCTTTCTTT,NA,TRBJ1-1,TRBV6-1,NA
CASSFFPSGGADNEQFF,TGCGCCAGCAGCTTCTTTCCAAGCGGGGGGGCCGACAATGAGCAGTTCTTC,TRBD2,TRBJ2-1,TRBV5-1,NA
CASGSYIGRGAGELFF,TGTGCTAGTGGTTCGTACATTGGACGAGGGGCCGGGGAGCTGTTTTTT,NA,TRBJ2-2,TRBV12-5,few
CASSPDRGSSPLHF,TGCGCCAGCAGCCCGGACAGGGGTTCTTCACCCCTCCACTTT,TRBD1,TRBJ1-6,TRBV5-1,NA
CASSEALGTGEETQYF,TGTGCCAGCAGTGAAGCGCTAGGGACAGGGGAAGAGACCCAGTACTTC,TRBD1,TRBJ2-5,TRBV2,NA
CASSSGLAGGVWTDTQYF,TGCGCCAGCAGCTCGGGACTAGCGGGGGGAGTGTGGACAGATACGCAGTATTTT,TRBD2,TRBJ2-3,TRBV5-1,NA
CASSPTRGDNEQFF,TGTGCCAGCAGCCCTACCCGGGGCGACAATGAGCAGTTCTTC,NA,TRBJ2-1,TRBV7-3,NA
CASSVGGAGTGELFF,TGTGCCAGCAGCGTAGGGGGCGCCGGCACCGGGGAGCTGTTTTTT,TRBD1,TRBJ2-2,TRBV7-2,once
CASGGVQEQYF,TGTGCCAGCGGGGGGGTGCAGGAGCAGTACTTC,TRBD2,TRBJ2-7,TRBV7-8,NA
CASSGGGGTDTQYF,TGTGCCAGCTCGGGCGGGGGGGGCACAGATACGCAGTATTTT,TRBD2,TRBJ2-3,TRBV18,NA